The entry below gives a single T cell receptor beta chain sequence along with its context. The target antigen is unknown. This sample is drawn from a study of shared clonotypes between healthy human individuals. Profiling relied on immunoSEQ multiplex PCR, and the TCRdb table lists in-frame clones only, not all of them. The repertoire includes 1.4 million or so clones, approximately 98.5% of them detected once, and about 0.35% sits in the top ten. The CDR3 sequence is 14 residues long. The V gene's germline CDR1 is SGHNT and CDR2 YENEEA. The germline V and J ends were trimmed by 3 bases and 2 bases, with 11 bases remaining between them. Study-wide points: Inspection by rarefaction showed sorted-subset sequencing to be incomplete despite large depth.

The receptor was derived from a man aged 25 to 40 in good health. Sequenced sample: naive CD4+ T cells sorted from blood. Subset meaning: CD45RA+ positively selected. The rearrangement uses TRBV11-3 and TRBJ2-7, with TRBD2 as a possible D gene (6 bases). The CDR3 region is CASSLSAGTYEQYF. DNA for the CDR3: TGTGCCAGCAGCTTGTCTGCGGGAACCTACGAGCAGTACTTC.